The 10 T cell receptor beta chains below all came from one sample that was sequenced in a study of blood T cells in healthy people across ages. A sample-barcoded 5' primer and a J-beta primer mix were used in a second PCR of about 7 to 12 cycles. MiXCR, applied by TCRdb to the 5' RACE reads, yields one record per CDR3 protein. The data hold some 560,000 distinct CDR3 sequences, with approximately 26% observed a single time. A further study also used this sample, focusing on T cells of mothers and their children.

Sequencing was performed on blood. The receptors originated from a boy between 2 and 10 years old in good health.

This chain links TRBV10-3 with TRBJ1-2; maybe TRBD1 (5 bases). The CDR3 covers 13 residues. Germline V lookup: CDR1 ENHRY, CDR2 SYGVKD. V lost 2 bases, J lost 6 bases, and 10 bases lay in between. In nucleotides, the CDR3 is TGTGCCATCAGTGAGAGGCCAGGGAATGGCTACACCTTC. It is translated as CAISERPGNGYTF.

The chain is built from TRBV21-1 and TRBJ2-4. TRBV21-1 is shown as a pseudogene. This CDR3 is built from 15 residues. The CDR3 sequence: CASSKGLRGGSIQYF. The CDR3 nucleotides are TGTGCCAGCAGCAAAGGCCTTCGTGGTGGAAGCATTCAGTACTTC.

This clonotype was counted a few times. The chain has TRBV20-1 and TRBJ2-7, with D possibly TRBD1 on 5 matching bases. CDR1 is DFQATT, CDR2 SNEGSKA, per germline (reference sequence). The CDR3 consists of 12 residues. Trimming took 4 bases from V and 0 from J, leaving 7 bases between them. CDR3 amino acids: CSAKRGSYEQYF. As DNA, the CDR3 is TGCAGTGCTAAAAGGGGCTCCTACGAGCAGTACTTC.

In this sample, this clonotype turned up a few times. This rearrangement joins TRBV7-6 to TRBJ2-7; tentatively, D is TRBD1 or TRBD2 (5 bases each). CDR3 length: 14 residues. V gave up 3 bases and J gave up 7 bases, with 16 bases separating them. Germline-derived CDR1 and CDR2 are SGHVS and FNYEAQ. In DNA form, the CDR3 reads TGTGCCAGCAGCTTGACAACAGGAGGAAGGGAGCAGTACTTC. This sequence encodes CASSLTTGGREQYF.

This clonotype was recorded a few times. The chain links TRBV21-1 to TRBJ1-1; whether TRBD1, the table's D call, matches the DNA was not checked. TRBV21-1 constitutes a pseudogene. The CDR3 covers 13 residues. This CDR3 reads CASDFGGNTEAFF. Written as DNA, the CDR3 is TGTGCCAGCGACTTCGGGGGAAACACTGAAGCTTTCTTT.

The chain combines TRBV5-5 with TRBJ2-5; possible D gene TRBD1, 6 bases. This CDR3 spans 15 amino acids. The germline CDR1 and CDR2 sequences are SGHKS and YYEKEE (reference sequence). V lost 3 bases to trimming and J lost 1 base, with 13 bases between them. The CDR3 DNA sequence: TGTGCCAGCAGCTACGTCCAGGGGACCCAAGAGACCCAGTACTTC. This encodes CASSYVQGTQETQYF.

This chain joins TRBV7-9 and TRBJ2-1; no firm D call. Trimming pared 5 bases from V and 5 bases from J, leaving 16 bases between. The germline V gene has CDR1 SEHNR and CDR2 FQNEAQ (reference sequence). The CDR3 is 15 amino acids. CDR3 region: CASSPPGPRNNEQFF. CDR3 nucleotide sequence: TGTGCCAGCAGCCCTCCGGGCCCCCGTAACAATGAGCAGTTCTTC.

This chain links TRBV2 with TRBJ1-2; 7 bases agree with TRBD1. Trimming at V came to 2 bases and at J to 3 bases, leaving 15 bases not matched to a gene. The CDR3 is made up of 18 amino acids. Germline CDR1 reads SNHLY; CDR2 reads FYNNEI. The CDR3 here is CASSELDRAVGPDYGYTF. DNA of the CDR3: TGTGCCAGCAGTGAACTTGACAGGGCGGTTGGTCCTGACTATGGCTACACCTTC.

This clonotype has just a few counts. V gene TRBV12-3 or TRBV12-4 combines with J gene TRBJ1-4; D is undetermined. Deletions cut 6 bases from V and 7 bases from J, with 6 bases between. CDR3 size: 11 residues. The CDR3 loop reads CASRGGEKLFF. The CDR3 DNA sequence: TGTGCCAGCAGGGGTGGTGAAAAACTGTTTTTT.

In regard to this clonotype: At one boundary the junction diverges from the germline segment, which might be a read error. The CDR3 nucleotides are TGTGCCAGCAGTCCGACAGCCATGAACACTGAAGCTCTCTTT. It encodes CASSPTAMNTEALF. The chain employs TRBV6-1 and TRBJ1-1; D is perhaps TRBD1 (5 bases). The CDR3 is 14 amino acids. CDR1 is MNHNS, CDR2 SASEGT, per germline.